One sample yielded the 15 T cell receptor beta chains listed below, sequenced in a study of T cell responses to AZD1222 COVID-19 vaccine. Measured with immunoSEQ multiplex PCR; TCRdb has only the in-frame clones, and not every one. The table lists roughly 100,000 clones, 80% to 90% of them singletons. The specimen was peripheral blood, collected on day 0 of AZD1222 vaccination. These TCRs come from an adult in good health.

V usage is TRBV6-2 or TRBV6-3 and J usage is TRBJ2-6; D not certain. The CDR3 covers 14 residues. V lost 3 bases and J 1 base, leaving 4 bases between the germline ends. The germline CDR1 and CDR2 sequences are MNHEY and SVGEGT. The CDR3 DNA follows: TGTGCCAGCAGTTATGGATCTGGGGCCAACGTCCTGACTTTC. Translated: CASSYGSGANVLTF.

The chain joins TRBV20-1 to TRBJ1-1; a possible D gene is TRBD1 (5 bases). Trimming removed 3 bases from V and 7 bases from J, with 15 bases in between. The CDR3 covers 13 residues. Germline V gene data show CDR1 as DFQATT and CDR2 as SNEGSKA (reference sequence). CDR3 protein: CSASFRAYGEAFF. In DNA, the CDR3 is TGCAGTGCTAGTTTCAGGGCTTATGGTGAAGCTTTCTTT.

The rearrangement uses TRBV3-1 (or the pseudogene TRBV3-2) and TRBJ2-2; 15 nucleotides match TRBD2. CDR3 length: 15 residues. Trimming removed 8 bases from V and 6 bases from J; junction bases left unmatched: 4. From germline, CDR1 is LGHDT and CDR2 YNNKEL (reference sequence). The CDR3 reads CASGTSGRKPGELFF. The DNA of the CDR3 is TGTGCCAGCGGGACTAGCGGGAGGAAGCCCGGGGAGCTGTTTTTT.

The CDR3 here is CASTALTENTEAFF. The CDR3 nucleotides read TGTGCCAGCACCGCGCTGACAGAGAACACTGAAGCTTTCTTT. The chain has TRBV7-9 and TRBJ1-1; a weak D match, TRBD1 (5 bases). The CDR3 sequence is 14 residues long. V dropped 7 bases and J dropped 1 base, with 13 bases sitting between them. Germline CDR1 reads SEHNR; CDR2 reads FQNEAQ (reference sequence).

The rearrangement uses TRBV28 and TRBJ1-5, with D possibly matching TRBD1 (5 bases). CDR3 length equals 17 residues. Trimming shortened V by 1 base and J by 4 bases, and 17 bases separated the two germline ends. Germline V gene lookup returns CDR1 MDHEN and CDR2 SYDVKM. CDR3 nucleotides: TGTGCCAGCAGTTTATATAGGGCAGGGTCCTTGAATCAGCCCCAGCATTTT. It translates to CASSLYRAGSLNQPQHF.

The chain carries TRBV7-9 and TRBJ1-1; D gene unclear. Trimming took off 6 bases at V and 1 base at J, with 12 bases between the two ends. The CDR3 length is 14 residues. From germline, CDR1 is SEHNR and CDR2 FQNEAQ (reference sequence). As DNA, the CDR3 is TGTGCCAGCAGTTCCAGCTGGGGGAACACTGAAGCTTTCTTT. Translation: CASSSSWGNTEAFF.

This chain links TRBV25-1 with TRBJ1-6; D gene unclear. V was pared by 3 bases and J by 5 bases, with 8 bases between. There are 14 residues in the CDR3. The germline V gene encodes CDR1 MGHDK and CDR2 SYGVNS. CDR3 region: CASSDSLNNSPLHF. CDR3 coding DNA: TGTGCCAGCAGTGATTCGTTAAATAATTCACCCCTCCACTTT.

This chain connects TRBV19 to TRBJ2-7; D may be TRBD1 (6 bases). V was cut by 8 bases and J by 2 bases, with 19 bases left in between. There are 15 residues in the CDR3. From germline, CDR1 is LNHDA and CDR2 SQIVND (reference sequence). The CDR3 sequence is CASPFKPTGAYEQYF. Written as DNA, the CDR3 is TGTGCCAGTCCGTTTAAGCCGACAGGCGCCTACGAGCAGTACTTC.

This chain joins TRBV9 and TRBJ2-7; 10 bases align to TRBD1. The V gene's germline CDR1 is SGDLS and CDR2 YYNGEE. This CDR3 is built from 15 residues. The ends lost 3 bases at V and 4 bases at J; junction bases unmatched: 7. CDR3 residues: CASSESGQGHYEQYF. The CDR3, as DNA: TGTGCCAGCAGCGAGTCGGGACAGGGGCATTACGAGCAGTACTTC.

As for this clone: Other DNA sequences in this specimen translate into the identical CDR3. V and J are TRBV18 and TRBJ2-2; 9 bases align to TRBD1. Per the germline V gene, CDR1 is KGHSH and CDR2 is LQKENI. Unmatched junction bases numbered 1, after V lost 3 bases and J lost 2 bases. The CDR3 loop spans 15 amino acids. The CDR3 sequence is CASSPGQGNTGELFF. CDR3 coding DNA: TGTGCCAGCTCACCGGGACAGGGAAACACCGGGGAGCTGTTTTTT.

In DNA form, the CDR3 reads TGTGCCAGCAGCGTAGGCGATCAGCCCCAGCATTTT. It yields the protein CASSVGDQPQHF. V usage is TRBV9 and J usage is TRBJ1-5; D is unresolved. The CDR3 contains 12 residues. Trimming took off 0 bases at V and 5 bases at J, with 3 bases between the two ends. Germline CDR1 SGDLS, CDR2 YYNGEE.

The chain has TRBV19 and TRBJ1-5, with D perhaps TRBD1 (5 bases). Trimming took 5 bases from V and 4 from J, leaving 12 bases between them. The CDR3 consists of 14 residues. Germline V gene lookup returns CDR1 LNHDA and CDR2 SQIVND (reference sequence). The CDR3 sequence: CASSRGGGNQPQHF. The CDR3 bases are TGTGCCAGTAGTCGGGGCGGGGGGAATCAGCCCCAGCATTTT. The entire variable domain, with the rest obtained from reference TRBV19 and TRBJ1-5, is as follows: DGGITQSPKYLFRKEGQNVTLSCEQNLNHDAMYWYRQDPGQGLRLIYYSQIVNDFQKGDIAEGYSVSREKKESFPLTVTSAQKNPTAFYLCASSRGGGNQPQHFGDGTRLSIL.

This chain uses TRBV11-2 with TRBJ2-3, with TRBD2 matching 7 bases. With 3 bases clipped from V and 4 bases from J, the junction kept 7 bases outside the gene matches. CDR3 length equals 15 residues. Germline-derived CDR1 and CDR2 are SGHAT and FQNNGV. Written as DNA, the CDR3 is TGTGCCAGCAGCTTCCATAGCGGGTACTCAGATACGCAGTATTTT. It codes for CASSFHSGYSDTQYF.

The CDR3 DNA follows: TGCAGCGTCGTAGACAGGGTAGGCTACGAGCAGTACTTC. Residues: CSVVDRVGYEQYF. The genes are TRBV29-1 and TRBJ2-7, with 7 bases that match TRBD1. The germline V gene has CDR1 SQVTM and CDR2 ANQGSEA. CDR3 length: 13 residues. With V trimmed by 6 bases and J by 3 bases, 8 bases remained unmatched.

The chain is built from TRBV12-3 or TRBV12-4 and TRBJ2-7; no clear D. CDR3 size: 11 residues. The germline V and J ends were trimmed by 6 bases and 6 bases, with 9 bases remaining between them. CDR3 in DNA: TGTGCCAGCAGCCGGAGAGGCGAGCAGTACTTC. Protein product: CASSRRGEQYF.